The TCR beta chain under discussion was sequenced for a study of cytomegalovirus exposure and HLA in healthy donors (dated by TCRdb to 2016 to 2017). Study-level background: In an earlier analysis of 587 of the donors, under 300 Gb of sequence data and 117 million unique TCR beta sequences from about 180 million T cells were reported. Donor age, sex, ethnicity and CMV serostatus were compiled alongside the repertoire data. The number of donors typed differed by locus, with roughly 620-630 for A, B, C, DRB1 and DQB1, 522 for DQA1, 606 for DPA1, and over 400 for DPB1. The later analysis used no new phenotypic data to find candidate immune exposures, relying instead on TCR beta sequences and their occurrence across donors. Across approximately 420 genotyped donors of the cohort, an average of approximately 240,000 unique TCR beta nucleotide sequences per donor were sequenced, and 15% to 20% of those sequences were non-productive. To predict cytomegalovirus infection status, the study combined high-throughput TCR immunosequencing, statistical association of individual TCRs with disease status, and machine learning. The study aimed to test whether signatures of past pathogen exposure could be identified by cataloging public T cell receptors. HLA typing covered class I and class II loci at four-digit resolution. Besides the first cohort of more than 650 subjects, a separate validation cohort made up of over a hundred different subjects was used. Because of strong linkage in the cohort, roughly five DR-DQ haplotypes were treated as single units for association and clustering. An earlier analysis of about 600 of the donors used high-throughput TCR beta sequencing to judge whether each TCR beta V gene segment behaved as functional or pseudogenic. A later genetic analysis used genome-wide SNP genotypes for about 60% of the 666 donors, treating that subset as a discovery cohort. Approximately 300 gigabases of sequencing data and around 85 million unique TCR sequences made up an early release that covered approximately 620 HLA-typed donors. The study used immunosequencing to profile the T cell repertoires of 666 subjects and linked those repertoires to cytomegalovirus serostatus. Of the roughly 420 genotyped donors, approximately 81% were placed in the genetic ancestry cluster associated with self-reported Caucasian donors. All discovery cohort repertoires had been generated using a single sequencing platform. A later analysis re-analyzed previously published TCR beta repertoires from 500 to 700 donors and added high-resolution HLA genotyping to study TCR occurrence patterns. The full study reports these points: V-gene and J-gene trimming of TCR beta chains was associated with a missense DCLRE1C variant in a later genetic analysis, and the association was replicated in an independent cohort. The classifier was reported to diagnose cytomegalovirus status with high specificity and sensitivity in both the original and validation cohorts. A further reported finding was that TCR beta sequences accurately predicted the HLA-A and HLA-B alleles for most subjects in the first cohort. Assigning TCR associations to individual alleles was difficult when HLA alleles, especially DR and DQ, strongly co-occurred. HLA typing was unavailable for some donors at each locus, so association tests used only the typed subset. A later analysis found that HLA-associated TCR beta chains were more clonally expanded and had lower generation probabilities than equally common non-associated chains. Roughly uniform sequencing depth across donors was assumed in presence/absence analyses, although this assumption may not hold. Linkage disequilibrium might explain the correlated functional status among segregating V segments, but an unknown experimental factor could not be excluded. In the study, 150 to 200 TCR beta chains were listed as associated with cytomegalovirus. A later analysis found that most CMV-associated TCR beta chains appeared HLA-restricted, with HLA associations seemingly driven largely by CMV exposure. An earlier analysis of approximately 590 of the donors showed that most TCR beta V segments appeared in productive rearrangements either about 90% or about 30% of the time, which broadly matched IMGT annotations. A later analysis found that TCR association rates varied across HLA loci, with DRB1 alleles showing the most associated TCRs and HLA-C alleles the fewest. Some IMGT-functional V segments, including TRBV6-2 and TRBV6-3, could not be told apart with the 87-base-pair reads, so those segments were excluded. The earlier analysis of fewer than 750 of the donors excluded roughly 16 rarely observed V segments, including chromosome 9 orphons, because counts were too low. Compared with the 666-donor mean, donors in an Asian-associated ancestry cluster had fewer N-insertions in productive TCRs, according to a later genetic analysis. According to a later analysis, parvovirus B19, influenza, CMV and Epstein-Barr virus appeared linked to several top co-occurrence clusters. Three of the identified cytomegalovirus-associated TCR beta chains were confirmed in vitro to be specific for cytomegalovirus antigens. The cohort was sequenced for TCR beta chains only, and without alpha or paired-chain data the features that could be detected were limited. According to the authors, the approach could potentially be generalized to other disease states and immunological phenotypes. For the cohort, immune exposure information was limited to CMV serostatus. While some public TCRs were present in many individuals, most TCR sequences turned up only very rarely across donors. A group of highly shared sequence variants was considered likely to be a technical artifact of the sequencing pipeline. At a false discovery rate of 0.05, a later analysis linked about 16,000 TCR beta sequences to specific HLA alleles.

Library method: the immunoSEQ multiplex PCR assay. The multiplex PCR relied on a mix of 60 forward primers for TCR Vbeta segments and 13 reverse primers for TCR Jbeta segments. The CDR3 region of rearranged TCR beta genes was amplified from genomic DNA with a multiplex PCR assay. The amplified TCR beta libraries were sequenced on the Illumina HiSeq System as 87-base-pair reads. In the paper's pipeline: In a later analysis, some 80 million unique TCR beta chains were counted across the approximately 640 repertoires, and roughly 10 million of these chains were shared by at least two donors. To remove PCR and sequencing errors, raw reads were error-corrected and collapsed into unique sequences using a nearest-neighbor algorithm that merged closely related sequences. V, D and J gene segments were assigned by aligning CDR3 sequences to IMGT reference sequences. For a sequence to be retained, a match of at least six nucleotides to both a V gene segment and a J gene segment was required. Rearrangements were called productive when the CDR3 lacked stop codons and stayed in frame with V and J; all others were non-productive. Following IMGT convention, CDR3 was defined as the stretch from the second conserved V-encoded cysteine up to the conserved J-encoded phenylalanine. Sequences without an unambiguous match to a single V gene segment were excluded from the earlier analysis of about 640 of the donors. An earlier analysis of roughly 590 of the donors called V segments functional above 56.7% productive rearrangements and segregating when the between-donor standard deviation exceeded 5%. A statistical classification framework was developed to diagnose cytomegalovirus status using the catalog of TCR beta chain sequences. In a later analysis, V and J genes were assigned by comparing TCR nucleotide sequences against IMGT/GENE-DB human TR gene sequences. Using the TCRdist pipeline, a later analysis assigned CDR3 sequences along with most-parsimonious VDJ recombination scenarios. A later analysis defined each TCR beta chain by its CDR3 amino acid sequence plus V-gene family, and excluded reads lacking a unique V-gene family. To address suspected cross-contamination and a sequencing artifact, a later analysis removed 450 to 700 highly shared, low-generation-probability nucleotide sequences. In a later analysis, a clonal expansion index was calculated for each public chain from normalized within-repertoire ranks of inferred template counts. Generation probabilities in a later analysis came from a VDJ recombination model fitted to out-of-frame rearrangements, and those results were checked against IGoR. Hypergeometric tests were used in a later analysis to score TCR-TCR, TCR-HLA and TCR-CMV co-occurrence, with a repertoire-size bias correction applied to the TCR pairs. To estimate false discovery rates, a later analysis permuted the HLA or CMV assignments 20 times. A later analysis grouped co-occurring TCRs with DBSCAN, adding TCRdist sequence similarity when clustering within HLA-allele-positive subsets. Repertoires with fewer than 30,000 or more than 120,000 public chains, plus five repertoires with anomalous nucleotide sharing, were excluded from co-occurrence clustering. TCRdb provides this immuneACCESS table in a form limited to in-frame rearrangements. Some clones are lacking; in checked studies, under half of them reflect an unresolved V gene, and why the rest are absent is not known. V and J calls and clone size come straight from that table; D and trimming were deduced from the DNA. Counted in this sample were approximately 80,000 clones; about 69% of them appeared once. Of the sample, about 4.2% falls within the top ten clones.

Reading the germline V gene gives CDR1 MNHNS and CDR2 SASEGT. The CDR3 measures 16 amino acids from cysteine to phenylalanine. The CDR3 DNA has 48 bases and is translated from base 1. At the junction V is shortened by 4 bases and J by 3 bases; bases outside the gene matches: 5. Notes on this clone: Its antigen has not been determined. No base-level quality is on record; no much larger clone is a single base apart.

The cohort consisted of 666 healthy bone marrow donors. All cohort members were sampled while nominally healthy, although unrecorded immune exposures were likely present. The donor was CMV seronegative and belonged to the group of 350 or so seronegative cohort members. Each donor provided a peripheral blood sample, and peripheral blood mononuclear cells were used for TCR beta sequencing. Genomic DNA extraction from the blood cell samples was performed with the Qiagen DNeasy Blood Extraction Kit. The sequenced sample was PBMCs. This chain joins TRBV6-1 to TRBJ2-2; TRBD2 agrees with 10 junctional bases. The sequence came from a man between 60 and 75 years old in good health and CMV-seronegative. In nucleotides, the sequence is TGTGCCAGCAGTGGAACTAGCGGGGAGTACACCGGGGAGCTGTTTTTT. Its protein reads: CASSGTSGEYTGELFF.